This T cell receptor beta chain was sequenced during a study of cytomegalovirus exposure and HLA in healthy donors. Per germline, CDR1 SGHNT and CDR2 YENEEA. The J segment lost 6 bases and the V segment lost 3 bases, leaving 5 bases of the junction unmatched. The CDR3 spans 13 residues. The method was immunoSEQ multiplex PCR; TCRdb's version includes in-frame clones alone and lacks a portion of them. Among 86,000 or so clones listed, about 96% were seen once. This sequence joins TRBV11-3 and TRBJ2-7; TRBD1 aligns across 7 bases. Sample: PBMCs. The source is a young man in good health and CMV-seropositive. CDR3 loop: CASSFLQGSEQYF. The CDR3 DNA is TGTGCCAGCAGCTTTTTACAGGGGAGCGAGCAGTACTTC. The complete variable domain, with remaining parts taken from reference TRBV11-3 and TRBJ2-7, reads EAGVVQSPRYKIIEKKQPVAFWCNPISGHNTLYWYLQNLGQGPELLIRYENEEAVDDSQLPKDRFSAERLKGVDSTLKIQPAELGDSAVYLCASSFLQGSEQYFGPGTRLTVT.